The clone carrying this T cell receptor (beta chain) was seen repeatedly, ten times or more. Antigen: not known. The record originates from a study of breast tumors, draining lymph nodes, adjacent tissues. Notes on the study in general: Tumor T cell lymph node origin was a supported hypothesis, not proven. Tumor and nontumor repertoires were significantly more similar in luminal-like than in basal-like breast cancer. Tumor TCR diversity was below lymph nodes but above nontumor tissue.

V dropped 0 bases and J dropped 3; count of bases not matched to a gene: 6. Germline CDR1 SGHVS, CDR2 FNYEAQ. This CDR3 has 17 amino acids. TCRdb fed the multiplex PCR reads into MiXCR, producing one record per CDR3 protein. This table has 66,000 or so distinct CDR3 sequences, 43% appearing once. J is TRBJ2-1 and V is TRBV7-6; 9 positions match TRBD2. Sample: breast tumor tissue. The TCR originated in a female donor with breast cancer. Some clones in this sample may be carry-over from other donors' samples. The CDR3 region is CASSLAMASGVYNEQFF. The CDR3 DNA sequence: TGTGCCAGCAGCTTAGCGATGGCTAGCGGGGTCTACAATGAGCAGTTCTTC. The full variable domain, with the rest looked up from reference TRBV7-6 and TRBJ2-1, is GAGVSQSPRYKVTKRGQDVALRCDPISGHVSLYWYRQALGQGPEFLTYFNYEAQQDKSGLPNDRFSAERPEGSISTLTIQRTEQRDSAMYRCASSLAMASGVYNEQFFGPGTRLTVL.